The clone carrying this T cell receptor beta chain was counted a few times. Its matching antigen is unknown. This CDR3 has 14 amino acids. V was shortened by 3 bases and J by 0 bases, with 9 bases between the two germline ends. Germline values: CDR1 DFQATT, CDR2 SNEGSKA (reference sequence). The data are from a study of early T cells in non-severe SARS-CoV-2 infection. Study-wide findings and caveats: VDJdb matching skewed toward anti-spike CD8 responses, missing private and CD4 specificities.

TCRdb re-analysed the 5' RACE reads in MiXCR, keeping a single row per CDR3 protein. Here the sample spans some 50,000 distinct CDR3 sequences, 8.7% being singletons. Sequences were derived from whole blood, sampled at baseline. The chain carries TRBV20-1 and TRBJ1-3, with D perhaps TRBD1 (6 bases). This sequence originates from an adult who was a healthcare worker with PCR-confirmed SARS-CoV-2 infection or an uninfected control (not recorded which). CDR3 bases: TGCAGTGCTAGGGGGGACAACTCTGGAAACACCATATATTTT. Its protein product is CSARGDNSGNTIYF.